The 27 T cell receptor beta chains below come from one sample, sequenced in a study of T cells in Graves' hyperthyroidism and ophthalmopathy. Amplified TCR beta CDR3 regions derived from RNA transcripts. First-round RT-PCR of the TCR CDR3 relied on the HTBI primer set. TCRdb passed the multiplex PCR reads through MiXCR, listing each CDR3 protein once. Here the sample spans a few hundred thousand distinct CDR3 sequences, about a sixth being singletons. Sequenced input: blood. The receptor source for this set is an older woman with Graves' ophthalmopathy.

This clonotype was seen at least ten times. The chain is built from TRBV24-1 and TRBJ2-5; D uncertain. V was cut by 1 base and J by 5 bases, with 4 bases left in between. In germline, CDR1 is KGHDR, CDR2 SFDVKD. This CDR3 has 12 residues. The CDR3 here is CATSDFSETQYF. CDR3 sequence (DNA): TGTGCCACCAGTGATTTTAGCGAGACCCAGTACTTC.

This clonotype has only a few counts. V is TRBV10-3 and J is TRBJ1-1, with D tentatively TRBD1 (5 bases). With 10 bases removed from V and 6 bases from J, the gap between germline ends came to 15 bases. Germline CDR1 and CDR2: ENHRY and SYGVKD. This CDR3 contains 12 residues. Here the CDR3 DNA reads TGTGCCACAGGGACTTCGGGGGCTGAAGCTTTCTTT. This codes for CATGTSGAEAFF.

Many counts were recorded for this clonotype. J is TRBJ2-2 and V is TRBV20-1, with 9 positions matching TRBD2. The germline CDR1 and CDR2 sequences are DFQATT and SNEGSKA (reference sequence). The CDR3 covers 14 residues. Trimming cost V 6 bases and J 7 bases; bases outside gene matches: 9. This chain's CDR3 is CSAKAGGPIGELFF. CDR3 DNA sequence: TGCAGTGCCAAAGCGGGAGGCCCCATCGGGGAGCTGTTTTTT.

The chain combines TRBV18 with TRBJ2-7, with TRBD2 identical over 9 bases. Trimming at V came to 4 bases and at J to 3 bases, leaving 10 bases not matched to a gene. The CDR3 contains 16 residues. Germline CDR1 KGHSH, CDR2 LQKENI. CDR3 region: CASSLNGERGDYEQYF. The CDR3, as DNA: TGTGCCAGCTCACTAAACGGGGAGCGGGGGGACTACGAGCAGTACTTC.

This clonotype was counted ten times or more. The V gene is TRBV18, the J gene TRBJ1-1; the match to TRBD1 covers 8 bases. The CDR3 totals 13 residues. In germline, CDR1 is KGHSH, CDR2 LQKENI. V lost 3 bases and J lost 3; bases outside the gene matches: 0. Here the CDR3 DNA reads TGTGCCAGCTCACCGGGACAGGACACTGAAGCTTTCTTT. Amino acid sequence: CASSPGQDTEAFF.

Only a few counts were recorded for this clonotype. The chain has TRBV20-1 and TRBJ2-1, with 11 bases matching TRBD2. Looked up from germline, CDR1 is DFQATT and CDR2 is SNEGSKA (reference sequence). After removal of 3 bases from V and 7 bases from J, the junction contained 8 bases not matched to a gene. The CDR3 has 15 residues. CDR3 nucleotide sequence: TGCAGTGCTAGGGGGACTAGCGGAGGTCGGAATGAGCAGTTCTTC. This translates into CSARGTSGGRNEQFF.

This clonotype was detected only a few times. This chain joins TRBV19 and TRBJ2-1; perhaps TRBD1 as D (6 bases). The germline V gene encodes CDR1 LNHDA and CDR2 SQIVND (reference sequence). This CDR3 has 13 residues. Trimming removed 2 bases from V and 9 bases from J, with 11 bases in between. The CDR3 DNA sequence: TGTGCCAGTAGTATAACAGGGTACGGTGAGCAGTTCTTC. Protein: CASSITGYGEQFF.

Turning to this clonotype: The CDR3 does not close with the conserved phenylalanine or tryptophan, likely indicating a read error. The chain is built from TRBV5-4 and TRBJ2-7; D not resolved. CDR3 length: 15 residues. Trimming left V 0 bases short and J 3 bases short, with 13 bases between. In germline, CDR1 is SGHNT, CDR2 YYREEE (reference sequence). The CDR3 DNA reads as TGTGCCAGCAGCTTGGGACCCAAAGAGGACTACGAGCAGTACCTC. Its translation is CASSLGPKEDYEQYL.

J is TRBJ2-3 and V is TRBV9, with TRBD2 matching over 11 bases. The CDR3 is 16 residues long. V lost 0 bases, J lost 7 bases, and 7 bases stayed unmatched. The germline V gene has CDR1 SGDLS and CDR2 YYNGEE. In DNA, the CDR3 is TGTGCCAGCAGCGTAGAGGCTAGCGGGGGGACTCATACGCAGTATTTT. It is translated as CASSVEASGGTHTQYF. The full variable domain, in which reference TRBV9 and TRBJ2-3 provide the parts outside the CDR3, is DSGVTQTPKHLITATGQRVTLRCSPRSGDLSVYWYQQSLDQGLQFLIQYYNGEERAKGNILERFSAQQFPDLHSELNLSSLELGDSALYFCASSVEASGGTHTQYFGPGTRLTVL.

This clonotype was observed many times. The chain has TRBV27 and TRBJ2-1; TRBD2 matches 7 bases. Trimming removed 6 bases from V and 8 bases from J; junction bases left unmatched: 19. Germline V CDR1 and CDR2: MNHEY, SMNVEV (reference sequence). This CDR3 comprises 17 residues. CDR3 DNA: TGTGCCAGCAGCCTCCGGGACTACGGTGAGCCGTTCTATGAGCAGTTCTTC. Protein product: CASSLRDYGEPFYEQFF.

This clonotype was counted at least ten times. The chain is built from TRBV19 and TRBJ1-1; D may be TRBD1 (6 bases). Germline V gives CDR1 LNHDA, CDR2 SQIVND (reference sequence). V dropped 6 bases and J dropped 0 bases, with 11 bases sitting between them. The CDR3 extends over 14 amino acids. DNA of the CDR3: TGTGCCAGTAGCCCCCGGGACATGAACACTGAAGCTTTCTTT. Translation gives CASSPRDMNTEAFF.

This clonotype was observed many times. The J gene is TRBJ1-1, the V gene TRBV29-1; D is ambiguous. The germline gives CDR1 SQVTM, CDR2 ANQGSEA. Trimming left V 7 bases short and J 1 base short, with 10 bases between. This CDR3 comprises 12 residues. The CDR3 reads CSASLENTEAFF. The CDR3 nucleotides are TGCAGCGCCTCATTAGAGAACACTGAAGCTTTCTTT. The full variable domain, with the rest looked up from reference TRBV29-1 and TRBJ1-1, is SAVISQKPSRDICQRGTSLTIQCQVDSQVTMMFWYRQQPGQSLTLIATANQGSEATYESGFVIDKFPISRPNLTFSTLTVSNMSPEDSSIYLCSASLENTEAFFGQGTRLTVV.

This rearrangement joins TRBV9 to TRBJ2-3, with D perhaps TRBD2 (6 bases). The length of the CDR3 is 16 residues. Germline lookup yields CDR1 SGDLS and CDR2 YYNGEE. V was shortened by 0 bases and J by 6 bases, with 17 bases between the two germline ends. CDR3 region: CASSVGSVGGTDTQYF. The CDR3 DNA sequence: TGTGCCAGCAGCGTAGGGTCCGTGGGAGGTACTGATACGCAGTATTTT.

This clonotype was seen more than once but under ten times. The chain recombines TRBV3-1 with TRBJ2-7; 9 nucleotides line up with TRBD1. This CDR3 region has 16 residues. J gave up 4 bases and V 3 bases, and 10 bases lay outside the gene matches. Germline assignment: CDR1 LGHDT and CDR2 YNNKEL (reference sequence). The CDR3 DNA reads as TGTGCCAGCAGCCAGGGTACCGGGACAGGGATTTACGAGCAGTACTTC. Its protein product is CASSQGTGTGIYEQYF.

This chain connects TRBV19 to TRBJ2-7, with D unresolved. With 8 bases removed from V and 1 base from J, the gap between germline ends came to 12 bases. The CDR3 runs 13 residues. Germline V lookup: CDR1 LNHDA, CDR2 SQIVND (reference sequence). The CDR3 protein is CASAIDSSYEQYF. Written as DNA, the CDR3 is TGTGCCAGTGCAATCGACTCATCCTACGAGCAGTACTTC.

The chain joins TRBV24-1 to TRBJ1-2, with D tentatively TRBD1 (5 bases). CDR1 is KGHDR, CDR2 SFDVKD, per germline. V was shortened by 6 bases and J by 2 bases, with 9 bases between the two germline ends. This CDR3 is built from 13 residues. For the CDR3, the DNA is TGTGCCACCAGTCGGGGCGGGAACTATGGCTACACCTTC. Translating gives CATSRGGNYGYTF.

CDR3 nucleotide sequence: TGTGCCAGCAGCGGACTAGCGGGAGGGTACACCGGGGAGCTGTTTTTT. Amino acid sequence: CASSGLAGGYTGELFF. The V and J genes are TRBV7-9 and TRBJ2-2; 15 nucleotides align to TRBD2. Trimming removed 5 bases from V and 3 bases from J; junction bases left unmatched: 1. This CDR3 is built from 16 residues. The germline gives CDR1 SEHNR, CDR2 FQNEAQ (reference sequence).

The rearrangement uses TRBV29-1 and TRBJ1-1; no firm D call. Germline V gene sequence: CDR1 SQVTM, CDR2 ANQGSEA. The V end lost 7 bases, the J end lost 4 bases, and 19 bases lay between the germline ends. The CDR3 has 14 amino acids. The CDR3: CSAGLAGGSTEAFF. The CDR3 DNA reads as TGCAGCGCCGGACTGGCCGGAGGGAGCACTGAAGCTTTCTTT.

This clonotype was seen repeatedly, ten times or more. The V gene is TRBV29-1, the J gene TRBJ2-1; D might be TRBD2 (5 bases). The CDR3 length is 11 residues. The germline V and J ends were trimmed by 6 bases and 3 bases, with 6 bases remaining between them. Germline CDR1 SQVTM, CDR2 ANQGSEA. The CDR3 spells CSVGLYNEQFF. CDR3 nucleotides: TGCAGCGTAGGACTCTACAATGAGCAGTTCTTC.

The CDR3 spells CASRALAAWGTGELFF. The CDR3 coding sequence is TGTGCCAGCAGAGCCCTAGCGGCCTGGGGCACCGGGGAGCTGTTTTTT. The chain recombines TRBV27 with TRBJ2-2, with 7 positions matching TRBD2. CDR3 length equals 16 residues. Germline V lookup: CDR1 MNHEY, CDR2 SMNVEV (reference sequence). V dropped 6 bases and J dropped 4; count of bases not matched to a gene: 11.

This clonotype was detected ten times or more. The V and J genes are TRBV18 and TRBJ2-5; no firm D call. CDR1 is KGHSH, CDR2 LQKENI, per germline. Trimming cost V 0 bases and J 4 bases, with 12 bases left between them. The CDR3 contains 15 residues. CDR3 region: CASSPPEGSRETQYF. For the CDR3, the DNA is TGTGCCAGCTCACCACCCGAAGGTTCGCGAGAGACCCAGTACTTC.

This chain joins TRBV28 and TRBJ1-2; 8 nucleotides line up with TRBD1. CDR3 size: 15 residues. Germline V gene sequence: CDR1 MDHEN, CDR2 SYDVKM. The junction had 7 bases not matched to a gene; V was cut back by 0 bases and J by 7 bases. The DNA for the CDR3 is TGTGCCAGCAGTTTATGGGTGCAGGGGGCGCCTGGCTACACCTTC. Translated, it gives CASSLWVQGAPGYTF.

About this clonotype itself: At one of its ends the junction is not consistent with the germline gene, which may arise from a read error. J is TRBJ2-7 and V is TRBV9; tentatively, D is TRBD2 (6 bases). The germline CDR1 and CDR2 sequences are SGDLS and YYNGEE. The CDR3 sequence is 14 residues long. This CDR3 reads CTSSAGGAPYEQYF. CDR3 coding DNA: TGTACCAGCAGCGCTGGAGGGGCCCCCTACGAGCAGTACTTC.

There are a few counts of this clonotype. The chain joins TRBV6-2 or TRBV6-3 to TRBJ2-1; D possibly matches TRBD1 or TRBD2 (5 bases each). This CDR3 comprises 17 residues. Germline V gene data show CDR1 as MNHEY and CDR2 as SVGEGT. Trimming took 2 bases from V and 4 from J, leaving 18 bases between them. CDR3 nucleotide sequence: TGTGCCAGCAGTTACACCCAGGGAGTCTTGGTGTACAATGAGCAGTTCTTC. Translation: CASSYTQGVLVYNEQFF.

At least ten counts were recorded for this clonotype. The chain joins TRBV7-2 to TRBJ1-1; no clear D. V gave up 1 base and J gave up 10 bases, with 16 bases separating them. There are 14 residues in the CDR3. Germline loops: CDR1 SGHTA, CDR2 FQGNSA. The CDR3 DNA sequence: TGTGCCAGCAGCTTAGTACGGCCGCCCTCTATAGCTTTCTTT. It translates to CASSLVRPPSIAFF.

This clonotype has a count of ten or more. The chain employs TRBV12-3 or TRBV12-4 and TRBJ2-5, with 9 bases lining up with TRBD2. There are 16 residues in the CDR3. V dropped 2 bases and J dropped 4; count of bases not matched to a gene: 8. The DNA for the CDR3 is TGTGCCAGCAGTTTATGGCTAGCGGGAAGCGGAGAGACCCAGTACTTC. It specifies CASSLWLAGSGETQYF.

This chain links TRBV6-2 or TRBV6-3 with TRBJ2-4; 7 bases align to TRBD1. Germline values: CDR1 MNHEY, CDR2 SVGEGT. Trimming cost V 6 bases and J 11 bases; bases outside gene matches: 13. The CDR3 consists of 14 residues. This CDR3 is CASRDGTVGRFQYF. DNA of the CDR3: TGTGCCAGCAGGGATGGGACAGTGGGTCGCTTTCAGTACTTC.